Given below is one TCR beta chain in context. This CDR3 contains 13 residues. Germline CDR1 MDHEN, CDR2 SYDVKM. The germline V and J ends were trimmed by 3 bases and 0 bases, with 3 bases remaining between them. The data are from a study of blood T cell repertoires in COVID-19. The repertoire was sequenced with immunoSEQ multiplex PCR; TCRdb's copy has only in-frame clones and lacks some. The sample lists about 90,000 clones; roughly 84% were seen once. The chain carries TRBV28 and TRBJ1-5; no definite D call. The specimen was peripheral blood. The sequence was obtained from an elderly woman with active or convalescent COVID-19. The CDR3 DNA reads TGTGCCAGCAGTTTGTATAGCAATCAGCCCCAGCATTTT. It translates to CASSLYSNQPQHF.